The 20 T cell receptor beta chains presented below share a single source sample, sequenced in a study of cytomegalovirus exposure and HLA in healthy donors. Vbeta (60) and Jbeta (13) primers were used in the PCR. Sequenced by immunoSEQ multiplex PCR; TCRdb stores in-frame clones only, minus some. The sample shows under 150,000 clones, over 60% of them seen only once. The sequenced sample consisted of PBMCs. These receptors all stem from a man younger than 30 in good health and CMV-seronegative.

The chain recombines TRBV28 with TRBJ2-5; 10 nucleotides agree with TRBD1. The CDR3 is 14 residues long. V trimming: 5 bases; J trimming: 2 bases; junction bases outside the gene matches: 2. The germline CDR1 and CDR2 sequences are MDHEN and SYDVKM. CDR3 DNA: TGTGCCAGCAGTGCGGGACAGGGGCAAGAGACCCAGTACTTC. It yields the protein CASSAGQGQETQYF.

V is TRBV7-9 and J is TRBJ1-4; perhaps TRBD1 as D (5 bases). Germline CDR1 and CDR2: SEHNR and FQNEAQ (reference sequence). The V gene lost 0 bases and the J gene lost 8 bases, with 16 bases spanning the gap. This CDR3 spans 16 amino acids. The CDR3 region has the DNA TGTGCCAGCAGCTTAGCTCGGCAGGGCCTGGGAGAAAAACTGTTTTTT. Its protein is CASSLARQGLGEKLFF.

In this sample, this clone turned up once. This chain joins TRBV7-9 and TRBJ2-7; 7 nucleotides align to TRBD1. This CDR3 region has 11 residues. Looked up from germline, CDR1 is SEHNR and CDR2 is FQNEAQ (reference sequence). The ends lost 5 bases at V and 9 bases at J; junction bases unmatched: 4. The CDR3 loop is CASSGDSVQYV. The CDR3 DNA is TGTGCCAGCAGCGGGGACAGCGTGCAGTACGTC.

This chain links TRBV5-1 with TRBJ2-1, with D unclear. The germline V and J ends were trimmed by 0 bases and 0 bases, with 10 bases remaining between them. Per germline, CDR1 SGHRS and CDR2 YFSETQ. The CDR3 contains 16 residues. CDR3 nucleotide sequence: TGCGCCAGCAGCTTGGTTGCGTCCTCCTCCTACAATGAGCAGTTCTTC. Translating it yields CASSLVASSSYNEQFF.

The chain is built from TRBV29-1 and TRBJ1-1; D gene uncertain. V lost 7 bases and J lost 5, with 17 bases in between. The CDR3 has 13 amino acids. Germline CDR1 is SQVTM and CDR2 is ANQGSEA. The CDR3 here is CSASPPAGTEAFF. The CDR3, as DNA: TGCAGCGCCTCTCCCCCCGCGGGGACTGAAGCTTTCTTT.

The chain is built from TRBV15 and TRBJ2-3; D might be TRBD2 (5 bases). The CDR3 consists of 13 residues. Trimming pared 9 bases from V and 3 bases from J, leaving 13 bases between. From germline, CDR1 is LNHNV and CDR2 YYDKDF (reference sequence). The CDR3 protein is CATGRGSTDTQYF. DNA for the CDR3: TGTGCCACGGGCCGGGGTTCAACAGATACGCAGTATTTT.

This chain links TRBV9 with TRBJ2-7; 9 bases agree with TRBD2. The CDR3 runs to 15 residues. After removal of 0 bases from V and 3 bases from J, the junction contained 4 bases not matched to a gene. The V gene's germline CDR1 is SGDLS and CDR2 YYNGEE. The CDR3 coding sequence is TGTGCCAGCAGCGTAGCAGCTAGCGGGAACTACGAGCAGTACTTC. Its translation: CASSVAASGNYEQYF.

The chain has TRBV23-1 and TRBJ1-5; 7 bases match TRBD1. TRBV23-1 is treated as an ORF (open reading frame) with a function not yet certain. CDR3 length equals 14 residues. With 4 bases clipped from V and 9 bases from J, the junction kept 9 bases outside the gene matches. For the CDR3, the DNA is TGCGCCAGCAGTCCGGGACAGACCGAACGGCCCCAGCATTTT. Translation gives CASSPGQTERPQHF.

This clone appeared a single time. The chain uses TRBV7-3 and TRBJ2-5; tentative D call: TRBD2 (5 bases). Judging by the DNA end, TRBJ2-7 fits better; the J call may be wrong. The CDR3 has 16 amino acids. Germline CDR1 and CDR2: SGHTA and FQGTGA. The CDR3 coding sequence is TGTGCCAGCAGCTTAATTGGGGAGTCGATCTCCTACGAGCAGTACTTC. Translated, it gives CASSLIGESISYEQYF.

J is TRBJ1-5 and V is TRBV6-1; TRBD1 might be the D (6 bases). There are 13 residues in the CDR3. With 8 bases removed from V and 6 bases from J, the gap between germline ends came to 14 bases. Germline CDR1 reads MNHNS; CDR2 reads SASEGT. The CDR3 nucleotides read TGTGCCAGCGACAGGTCGGACTTTCAGCCCCAGCATTTT. Its translation: CASDRSDFQPQHF.

The J gene is TRBJ2-6, the V gene TRBV19; unclear D gene. CDR1 LNHDA and CDR2 SQIVND come from the germline V gene (reference sequence). Trimming took off 5 bases at V and 1 base at J, with 18 bases between the two ends. There are 18 residues in the CDR3. The CDR3 DNA reads as TGTGCCAGTAGTTTCAGGCGCAGTTCGATTTCTGGGGCCAACGTCCTGACTTTC. This gives the protein CASSFRRSSISGANVLTF.

This clone was detected once. The chain uses TRBV5-1 and TRBJ2-7; 12 nucleotides match TRBD2. Germline values: CDR1 SGHRS, CDR2 YFSETQ. The V gene end was trimmed by 1 base and the J gene end by 4 bases; junction bases not matched to a gene: 9. The CDR3 runs to 17 residues. For the CDR3, the DNA is TGCGCCAGCAGCTTGTGGTGGACTAGCGGGACTGCATACGAGCAGTACTTC. This encodes CASSLWWTSGTAYEQYF.

The V gene is TRBV27, the J gene TRBJ2-2; 9 bases align to TRBD2. Germline CDR1 is MNHEY and CDR2 is SMNVEV (reference sequence). The V gene end was trimmed by 3 bases and the J gene end by 4 bases; junction bases not matched to a gene: 9. CDR3 length: 17 residues. CDR3 nucleotides: TGTGCCAGCAGTTTTTTAGCGGGAGATCTGGGCACCGGGGAGCTGTTTTTT. Residues: CASSFLAGDLGTGELFF.

V gene TRBV6-1 combines with J gene TRBJ2-3, with unresolved D. Trimming took off 1 base at V and 4 bases at J, with 9 bases between the two ends. Germline CDR1 and CDR2: MNHNS and SASEGT. The CDR3 totals 14 residues. CDR3 protein: CASSEGAGADTQYF. CDR3 sequence (DNA): TGTGCCAGCAGTGAAGGGGCTGGCGCAGATACGCAGTATTTT.

This chain connects TRBV7-6 to TRBJ2-7, with 8 bases that match TRBD2. The V gene end was trimmed by 4 bases and the J gene end by 5 bases; junction bases not matched to a gene: 19. CDR1 and CDR2 from the germline V gene are SGHVS and FNYEAQ. The CDR3 length is 18 residues. The CDR3 region has the DNA TGTGCCAGCAGCTCCCCGTTCTTCCGTAGCGGGGAAGTCCACGAGCAGTACTTC. This sequence encodes CASSSPFFRSGEVHEQYF.

This clone was observed a few times. This rearrangement joins TRBV6-5 to TRBJ1-1; TRBD1 is a possible D gene (5 bases). Per germline, CDR1 MNHEY and CDR2 SVGAGI. Trimming shortened V by 4 bases and J by 4 bases, and 10 bases separated the two germline ends. CDR3 length equals 13 residues. The CDR3 region is CASSSRVGTEAFF. In nucleotides, the CDR3 is TGTGCCAGCAGTTCCAGGGTTGGCACTGAAGCTTTCTTT.

This chain links TRBV7-2 with TRBJ2-7; 13 positions match TRBD2. The CDR3 has 15 amino acids. J was trimmed by 6 bases and V by 6 bases; bases with no gene match: 8. Germline V gives CDR1 SGHTA, CDR2 FQGNSA. The CDR3 sequence: CASRRQGTSGIEQYF. The CDR3 coding sequence is TGTGCCAGCAGACGTCAGGGGACTAGCGGGATCGAGCAGTACTTC.

This clone was picked up a small number of times. This rearrangement joins TRBV9 to TRBJ1-1; unclear D gene. This CDR3 has 13 amino acids. Trimming stripped 4 bases from V and 2 bases from J, with 9 bases between. Germline V gene sequence: CDR1 SGDLS, CDR2 YYNGEE. The CDR3 spells CASSPVRNTEAFF. CDR3 DNA sequence: TGTGCCAGCAGCCCCGTGCGAAACACTGAAGCTTTCTTT.

The chain joins TRBV14 to TRBJ2-3; TRBD2 matches 14 bases. CDR3 length: 16 residues. The V segment lost 4 bases and the J segment 5 bases; nucleotides outside the gene matches: 5. Per the germline V gene, CDR1 is SGHDN and CDR2 is FVKESK. This chain's CDR3 is CASSRGLAGGEDTQYF. DNA for the CDR3: TGTGCCAGCAGCCGCGGACTAGCGGGAGGCGAAGATACGCAGTATTTT. Supplemented by reference TRBV14 and TRBJ2-3, the full variable domain reads EAGVTQFPSHSVIEKGQTVTLRCDPISGHDNLYWYRRVMGKEIKFLLHFVKESKQDESGMPNNRFLAERTGGTYSTLKVQPAELEDSGVYFCASSRGLAGGEDTQYFGPGTRLTVL.

This chain joins TRBV28 and TRBJ2-7; 11 bases match TRBD2. This CDR3 is built from 15 residues. The germline gives CDR1 MDHEN, CDR2 SYDVKM. With V trimmed by 8 bases and J by 0 bases, 6 bases remained unmatched. The CDR3: CASVPGTSGSYEQYF. As DNA, the CDR3 is TGTGCCAGCGTACCCGGGACTAGCGGCTCCTACGAGCAGTACTTC.